The T cell receptor beta chain under discussion was sequenced for a study of blood T cells in healthy people across ages. Study-wide results and caveats: Naive CD4+ cell counts and diversity both ran higher in long-lived than in aged donors.

With regard to this clonotype: The target antigen is unknown.

Next came a second PCR, run for about 7 to 12 cycles, which used a sample-barcoded 5' primer along with a J-beta primer mix. TCRdb fed the 5' RACE reads into MiXCR, producing one record per CDR3 protein. The data hold about 900,000 distinct CDR3 sequences, with 40% to 60% observed a single time. J was trimmed by 2 bases and V by 0 bases; bases with no gene match: 16. CDR1 and CDR2 from the germline V gene are MNHEY and SVGAGI. The CDR3 is 20 residues long. Material for sequencing was blood. This chain uses TRBV6-5 with TRBJ2-5; the match to TRBD2 covers 9 bases. The source of this sequence is a man aged 25-45 years in good health. CDR3 nucleotides: TGTGCCAGCAGTTACTCGGTGCGGGGGGGCAATCCGGGTGGACAAGAGACCCAGTACTTC. Translation gives CASSYSVRGGNPGGQETQYF.